This TCR beta chain appears in the sequencing data of a study of T cell responses to AZD1222 COVID-19 vaccine. General observations from the study: All repertoire sampling was performed exclusively after the peak T cell response.

The repertoire was sequenced with immunoSEQ multiplex PCR; TCRdb's copy has only in-frame clones and lacks some. The sample consists of about 200,000 clones, approximately 93% of them appearing once. Comments on this clone: Its matching antigen is unknown.

CDR1 is MNHEY and CDR2 is SVGAGI in the germline V gene. V gave up 1 base and J gave up 4 bases, with 13 bases separating them. The length of the CDR3 is 16 residues. This receptor was identified in an adult who received the AZD1222 COVID-19 vaccine. The sequences come from peripheral blood, collected 28 days after the second AZD1222 dose. The chain combines TRBV6-5 with TRBJ2-2; TRBD2 is a possible D gene (7 bases). DNA of the CDR3: TGTGCCAGCAGTTACTTTCGGGGGGCTGGCACCGGGGAGCTGTTTTTT. Its protein product is CASSYFRGAGTGELFF.